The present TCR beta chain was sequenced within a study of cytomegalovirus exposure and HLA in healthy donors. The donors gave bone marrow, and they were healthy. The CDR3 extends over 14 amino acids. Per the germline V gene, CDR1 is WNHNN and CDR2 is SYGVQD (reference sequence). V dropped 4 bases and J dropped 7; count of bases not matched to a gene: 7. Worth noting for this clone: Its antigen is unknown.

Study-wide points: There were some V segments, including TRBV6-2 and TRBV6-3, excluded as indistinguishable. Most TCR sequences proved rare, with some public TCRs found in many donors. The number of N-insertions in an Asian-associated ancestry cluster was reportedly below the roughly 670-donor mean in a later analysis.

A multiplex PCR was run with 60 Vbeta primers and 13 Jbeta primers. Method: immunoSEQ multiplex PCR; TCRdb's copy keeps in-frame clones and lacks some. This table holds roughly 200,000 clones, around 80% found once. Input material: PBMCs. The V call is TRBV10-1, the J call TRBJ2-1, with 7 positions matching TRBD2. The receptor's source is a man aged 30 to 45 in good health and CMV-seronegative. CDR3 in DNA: TGCGCCAGCAGTGCAAGCGGGATCGGGAATGAGCAGTTCTTC. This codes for CASSASGIGNEQFF.